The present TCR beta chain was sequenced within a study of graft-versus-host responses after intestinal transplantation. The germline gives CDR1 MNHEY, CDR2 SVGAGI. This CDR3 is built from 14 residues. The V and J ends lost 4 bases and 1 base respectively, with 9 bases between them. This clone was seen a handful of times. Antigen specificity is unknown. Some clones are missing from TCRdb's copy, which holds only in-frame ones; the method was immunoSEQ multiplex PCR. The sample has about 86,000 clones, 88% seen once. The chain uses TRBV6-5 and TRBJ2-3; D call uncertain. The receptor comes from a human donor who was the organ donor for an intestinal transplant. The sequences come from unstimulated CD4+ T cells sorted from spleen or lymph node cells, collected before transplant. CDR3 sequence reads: CASSLHSRTDTQYF. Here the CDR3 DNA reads TGTGCCAGCAGTTTGCACAGCCGCACAGATACGCAGTATTTT.